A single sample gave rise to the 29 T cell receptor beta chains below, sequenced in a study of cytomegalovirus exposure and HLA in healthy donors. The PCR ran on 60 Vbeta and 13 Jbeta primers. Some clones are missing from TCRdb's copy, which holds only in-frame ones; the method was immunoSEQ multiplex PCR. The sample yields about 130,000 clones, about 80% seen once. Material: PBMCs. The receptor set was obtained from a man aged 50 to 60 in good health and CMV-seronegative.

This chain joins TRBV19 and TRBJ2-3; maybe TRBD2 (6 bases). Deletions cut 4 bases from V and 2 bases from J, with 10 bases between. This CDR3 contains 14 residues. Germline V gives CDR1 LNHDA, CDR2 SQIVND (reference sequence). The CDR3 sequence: CASSTSELTDTQYF. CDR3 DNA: TGTGCCAGTAGTACTAGCGAACTCACAGATACGCAGTATTTT.

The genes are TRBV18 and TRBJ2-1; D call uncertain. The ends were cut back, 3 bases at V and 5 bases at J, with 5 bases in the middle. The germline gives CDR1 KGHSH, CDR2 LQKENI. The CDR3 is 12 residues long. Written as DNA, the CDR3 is TGTGCCAGCTCACCCCAGGACAATGAGCAGTTCTTC. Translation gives CASSPQDNEQFF.

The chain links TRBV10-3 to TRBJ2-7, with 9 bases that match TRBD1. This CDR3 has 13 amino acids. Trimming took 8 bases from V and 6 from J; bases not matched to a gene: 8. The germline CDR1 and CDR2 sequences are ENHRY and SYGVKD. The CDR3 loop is CAIHGTGSFEQYF. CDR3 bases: TGTGCCATCCACGGGACAGGGTCGTTCGAGCAGTACTTC.

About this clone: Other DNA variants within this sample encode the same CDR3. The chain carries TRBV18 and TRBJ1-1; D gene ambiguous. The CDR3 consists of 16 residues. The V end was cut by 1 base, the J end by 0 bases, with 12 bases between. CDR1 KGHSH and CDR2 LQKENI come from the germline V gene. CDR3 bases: TGTGCCAGCTCACCACGATCTCCGGGAATGAACACTGAAGCTTTCTTT. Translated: CASSPRSPGMNTEAFF.

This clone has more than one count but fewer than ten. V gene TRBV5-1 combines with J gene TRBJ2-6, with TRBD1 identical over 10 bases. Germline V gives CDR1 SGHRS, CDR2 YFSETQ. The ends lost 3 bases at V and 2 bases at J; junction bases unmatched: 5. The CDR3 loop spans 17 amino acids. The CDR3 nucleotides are TGCGCCAGCAGCTCAAGGACAGGGGGAACTGGGGCCAACGTCCTGACTTTC. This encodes CASSSRTGGTGANVLTF.

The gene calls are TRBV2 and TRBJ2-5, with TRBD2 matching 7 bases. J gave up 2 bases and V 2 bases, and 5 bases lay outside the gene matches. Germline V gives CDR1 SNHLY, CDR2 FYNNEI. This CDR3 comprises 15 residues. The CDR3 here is CASSERTSLQETQYF. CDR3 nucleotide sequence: TGTGCCAGCAGTGAACGGACTAGTTTGCAAGAGACCCAGTACTTC. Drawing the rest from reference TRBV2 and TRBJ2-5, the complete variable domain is EPEVTQTPSHQVTQMGQEVILRCVPISNHLYFYWYRQILGQKVEFLVSFYNNEISEKSEIFDDQFSVERPDGSNFTLKIRSTKLEDSAMYFCASSERTSLQETQYFGPGTRLLVL.

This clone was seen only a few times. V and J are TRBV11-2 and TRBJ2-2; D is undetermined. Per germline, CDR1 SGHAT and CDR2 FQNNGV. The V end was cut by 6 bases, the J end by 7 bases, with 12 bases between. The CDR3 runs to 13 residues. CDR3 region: CASRSIARGELFF. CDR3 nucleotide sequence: TGTGCCAGCAGATCGATAGCCCGCGGGGAGCTGTTTTTT.

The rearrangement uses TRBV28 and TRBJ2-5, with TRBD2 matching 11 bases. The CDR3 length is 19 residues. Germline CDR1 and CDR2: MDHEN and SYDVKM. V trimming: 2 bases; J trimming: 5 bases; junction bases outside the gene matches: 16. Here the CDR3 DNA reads TGTGCCAGCAGTTTAGTTCAGTCTAGCGGGAGGTCTCCTAGGGAGACCCAGTACTTC. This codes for CASSLVQSSGRSPRETQYF.

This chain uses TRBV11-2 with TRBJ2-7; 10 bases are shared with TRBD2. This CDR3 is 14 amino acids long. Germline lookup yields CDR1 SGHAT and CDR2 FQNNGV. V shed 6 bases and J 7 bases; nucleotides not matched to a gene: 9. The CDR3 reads CASRVELAGWEQYF. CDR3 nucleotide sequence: TGTGCCAGCAGGGTCGAACTAGCGGGATGGGAGCAGTACTTC.

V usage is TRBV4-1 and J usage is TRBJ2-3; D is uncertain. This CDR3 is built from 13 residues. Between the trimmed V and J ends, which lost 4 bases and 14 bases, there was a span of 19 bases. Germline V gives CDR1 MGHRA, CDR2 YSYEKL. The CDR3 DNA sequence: TGCGCCAGCAGCCGACCAGAGGTTGTTCGGAGGTATTTT. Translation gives CASSRPEVVRRYF.

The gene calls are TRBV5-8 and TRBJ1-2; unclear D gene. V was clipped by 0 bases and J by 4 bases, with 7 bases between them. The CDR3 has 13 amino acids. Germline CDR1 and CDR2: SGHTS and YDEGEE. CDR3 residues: CASSLGQFYGYTF. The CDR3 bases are TGTGCCAGCAGCTTGGGGCAGTTCTATGGCTACACCTTC.

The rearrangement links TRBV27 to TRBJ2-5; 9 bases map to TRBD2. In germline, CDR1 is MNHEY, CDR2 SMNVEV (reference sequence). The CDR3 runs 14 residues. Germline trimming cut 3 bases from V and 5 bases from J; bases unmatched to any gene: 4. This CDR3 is CASSLGGRGETQYF. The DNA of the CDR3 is TGTGCCAGCAGTTTGGGCGGGAGGGGGGAGACCCAGTACTTC.

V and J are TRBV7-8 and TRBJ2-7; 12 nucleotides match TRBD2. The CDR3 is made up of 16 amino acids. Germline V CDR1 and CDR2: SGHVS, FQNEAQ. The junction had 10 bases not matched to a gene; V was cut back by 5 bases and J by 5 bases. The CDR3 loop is CASSGRLAGEKDEQYF. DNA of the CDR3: TGTGCCAGCAGCGGAAGACTAGCGGGAGAGAAGGACGAGCAGTACTTC.

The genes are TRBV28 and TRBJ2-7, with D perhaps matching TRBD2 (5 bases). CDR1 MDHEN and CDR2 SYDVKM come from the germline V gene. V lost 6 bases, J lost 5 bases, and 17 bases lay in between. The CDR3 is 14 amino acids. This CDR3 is CASRPRGGSDEQYF. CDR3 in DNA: TGTGCCAGCAGGCCCCGGGGTGGTTCCGACGAGCAGTACTTC.

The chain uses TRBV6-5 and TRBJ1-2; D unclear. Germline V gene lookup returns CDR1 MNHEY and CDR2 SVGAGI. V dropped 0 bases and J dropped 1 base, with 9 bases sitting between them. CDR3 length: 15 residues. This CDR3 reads CASSYSRLSNYGYTF. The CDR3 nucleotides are TGTGCCAGCAGTTACTCGAGGTTGAGTAACTATGGCTACACCTTC.

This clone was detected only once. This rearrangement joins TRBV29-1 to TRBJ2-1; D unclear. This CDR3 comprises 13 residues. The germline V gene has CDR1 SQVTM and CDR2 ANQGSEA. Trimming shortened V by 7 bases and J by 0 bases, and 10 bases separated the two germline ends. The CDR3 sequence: CSGVESSYNEQFF. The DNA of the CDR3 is TGCAGCGGGGTGGAGAGCTCCTACAATGAGCAGTTCTTC.

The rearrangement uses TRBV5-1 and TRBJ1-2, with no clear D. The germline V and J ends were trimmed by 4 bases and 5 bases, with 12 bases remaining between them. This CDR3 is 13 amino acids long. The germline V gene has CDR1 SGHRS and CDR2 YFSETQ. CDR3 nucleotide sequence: TGCGCCAGCAGCCACTACGAGGCATATGGCTACACCTTC. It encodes CASSHYEAYGYTF.

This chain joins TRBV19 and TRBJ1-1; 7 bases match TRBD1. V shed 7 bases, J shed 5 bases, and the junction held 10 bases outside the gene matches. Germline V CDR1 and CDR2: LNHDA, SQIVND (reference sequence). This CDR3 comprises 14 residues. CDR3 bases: TGTGCCAGTACCTCGGCGACAGGGTCAACTGAAGCTTTCTTT. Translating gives CASTSATGSTEAFF.

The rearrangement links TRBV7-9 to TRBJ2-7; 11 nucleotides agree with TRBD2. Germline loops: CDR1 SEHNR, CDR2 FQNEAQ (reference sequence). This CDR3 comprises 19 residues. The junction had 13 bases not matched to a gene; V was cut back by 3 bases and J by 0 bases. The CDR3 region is CASSFEGSGRVTHSYEQYF. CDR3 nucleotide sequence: TGTGCCAGCAGCTTCGAGGGTAGCGGGAGGGTCACCCACTCCTACGAGCAGTACTTC.

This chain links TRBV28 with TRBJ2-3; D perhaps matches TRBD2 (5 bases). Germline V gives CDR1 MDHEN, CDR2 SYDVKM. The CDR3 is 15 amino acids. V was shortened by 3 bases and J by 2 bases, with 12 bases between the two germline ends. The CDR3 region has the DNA TGTGCCAGCAGTTTTTCCAGCGGCCCCACAGATACGCAGTATTTT. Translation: CASSFSSGPTDTQYF.

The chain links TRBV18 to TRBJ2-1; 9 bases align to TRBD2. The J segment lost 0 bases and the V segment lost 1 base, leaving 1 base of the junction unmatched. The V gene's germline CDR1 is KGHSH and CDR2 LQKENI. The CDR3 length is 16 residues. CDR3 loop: CASSPLAGVSYNEQFF. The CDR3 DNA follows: TGTGCCAGCTCACCACTAGCGGGAGTCTCCTACAATGAGCAGTTCTTC.

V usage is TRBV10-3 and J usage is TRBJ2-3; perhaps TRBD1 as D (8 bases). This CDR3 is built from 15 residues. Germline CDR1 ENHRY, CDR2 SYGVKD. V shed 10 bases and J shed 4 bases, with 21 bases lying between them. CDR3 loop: CATHRGAGVADTQYF. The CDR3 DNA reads TGTGCCACCCACAGGGGGGCGGGAGTGGCAGATACGCAGTATTTT.

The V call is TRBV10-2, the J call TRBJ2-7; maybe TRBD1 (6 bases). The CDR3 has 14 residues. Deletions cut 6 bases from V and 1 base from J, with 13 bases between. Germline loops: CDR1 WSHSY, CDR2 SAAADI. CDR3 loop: CASSPQGFSYEQYF. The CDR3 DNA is TGCGCCAGCAGCCCACAGGGATTTTCCTACGAGCAGTACTTC.

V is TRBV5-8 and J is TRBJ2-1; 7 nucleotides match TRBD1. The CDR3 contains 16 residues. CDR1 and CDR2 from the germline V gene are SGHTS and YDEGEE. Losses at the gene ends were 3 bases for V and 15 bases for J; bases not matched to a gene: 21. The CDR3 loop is CASSSSGTAGLRELFF. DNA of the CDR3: TGTGCCAGCAGCTCTTCCGGGACAGCCGGTTTGAGGGAGTTGTTCTTC.

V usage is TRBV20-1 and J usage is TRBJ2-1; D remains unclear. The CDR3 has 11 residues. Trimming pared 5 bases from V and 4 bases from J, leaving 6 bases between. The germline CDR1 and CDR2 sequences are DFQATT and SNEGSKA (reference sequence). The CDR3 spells CSAPLYNEQFF. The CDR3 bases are TGCAGTGCTCCCCTGTACAATGAGCAGTTCTTC.

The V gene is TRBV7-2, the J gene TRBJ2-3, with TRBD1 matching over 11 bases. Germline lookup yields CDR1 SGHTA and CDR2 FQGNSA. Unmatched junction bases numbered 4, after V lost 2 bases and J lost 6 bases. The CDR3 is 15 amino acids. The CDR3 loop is CASSLRDRGADTQYF. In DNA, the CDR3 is TGTGCCAGCAGCTTAAGGGACAGGGGGGCCGATACGCAGTATTTT. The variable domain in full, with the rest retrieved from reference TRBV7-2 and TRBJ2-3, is GAGVSQSPSNKVTEKGKDVELRCDPISGHTALYWYRQSLGQGLEFLIYFQGNSAPDKSGLPSDRFSAERTGGSVSTLTIQRTQQEDSAVYLCASSLRDRGADTQYFGPGTRLTVL.

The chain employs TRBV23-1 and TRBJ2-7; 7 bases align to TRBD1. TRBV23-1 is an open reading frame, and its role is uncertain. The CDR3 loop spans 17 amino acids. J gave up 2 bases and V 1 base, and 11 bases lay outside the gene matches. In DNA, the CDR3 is TGCGCCAGCAGTCAATTCCCCGTAAGGGACAGTGCCTACGAGCAGTACTTC. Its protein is CASSQFPVRDSAYEQYF.

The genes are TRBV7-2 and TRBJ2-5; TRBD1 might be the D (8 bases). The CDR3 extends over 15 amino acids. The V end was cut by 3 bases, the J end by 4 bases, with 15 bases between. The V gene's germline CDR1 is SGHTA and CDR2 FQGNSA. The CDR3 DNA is TGTGCCAGCAGCTTCGGACAGGGAGGGGGAGAGACCCAGTACTTC. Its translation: CASSFGQGGGETQYF.

CDR3: CASSLPVYGTDTQYF. The CDR3 DNA is TGTGCCAGCAGCTTACCCGTCTACGGCACAGATACGCAGTATTTT. The V call is TRBV7-8, the J call TRBJ2-3; no clear D. Germline loops: CDR1 SGHVS, CDR2 FQNEAQ. Trimming pared 2 bases from V and 1 base from J, leaving 10 bases between. The CDR3 runs 15 residues.